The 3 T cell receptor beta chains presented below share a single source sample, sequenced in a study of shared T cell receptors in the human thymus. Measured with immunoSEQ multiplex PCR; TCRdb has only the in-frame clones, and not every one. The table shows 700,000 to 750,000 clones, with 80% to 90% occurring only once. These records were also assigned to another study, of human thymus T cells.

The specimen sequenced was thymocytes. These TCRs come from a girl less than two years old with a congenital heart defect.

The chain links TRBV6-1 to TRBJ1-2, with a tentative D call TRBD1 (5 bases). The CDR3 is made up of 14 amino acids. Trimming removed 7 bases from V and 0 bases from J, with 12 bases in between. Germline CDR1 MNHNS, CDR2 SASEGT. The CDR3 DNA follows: TGTGCCAGCAACTATGGACACGCTAACTATGGCTACACCTTC. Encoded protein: CASNYGHANYGYTF.

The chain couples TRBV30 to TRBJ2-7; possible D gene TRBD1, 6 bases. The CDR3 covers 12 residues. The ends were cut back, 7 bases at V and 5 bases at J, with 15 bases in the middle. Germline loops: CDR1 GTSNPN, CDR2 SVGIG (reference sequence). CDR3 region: CASQGSRHEQYF. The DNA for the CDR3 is TGTGCCTCCCAGGGGAGTCGGCACGAGCAGTACTTC.

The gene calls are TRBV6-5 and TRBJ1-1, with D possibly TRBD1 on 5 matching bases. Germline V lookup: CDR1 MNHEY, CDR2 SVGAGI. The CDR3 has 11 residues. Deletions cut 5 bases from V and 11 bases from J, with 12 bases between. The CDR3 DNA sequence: TGTGCCAGCAGTGGGGGGGTGAGGGCTTTCTTT. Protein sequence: CASSGGVRAFF.